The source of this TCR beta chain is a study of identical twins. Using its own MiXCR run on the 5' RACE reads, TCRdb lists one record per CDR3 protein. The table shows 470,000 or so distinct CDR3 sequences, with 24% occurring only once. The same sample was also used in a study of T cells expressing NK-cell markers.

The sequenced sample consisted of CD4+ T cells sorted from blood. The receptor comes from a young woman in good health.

CDR3 region: CASSRGLAARYNEQFF. The CDR3 DNA reads as TGTGCCAGCAGCCGAGGACTAGCAGCCAGATACAATGAGCAGTTCTTC. This chain uses TRBV7-9 with TRBJ2-1; 8 bases agree with TRBD2. CDR3 size: 16 residues. The ends lost 5 bases at V and 4 bases at J; junction bases unmatched: 10. Germline CDR1 SEHNR, CDR2 FQNEAQ (reference sequence).